This record covers a single T cell receptor beta chain. Treatment denoted: some 20 received Ad26.COV2.S at low or high dose, single or two shots; roughly five received placebo; per-sample allocation not given. Day 63 after the first vaccine or placebo injection was the time point for sampling. This CDR3 comprises 15 residues. CDR1 SGHDN and CDR2 FVKESK come from the germline V gene. V was clipped by 4 bases and J by 5 bases, with 18 bases between them. This entry belongs to a study of Ad26.COV2.S vaccination and SARS-CoV-2 variants. Libraries were prepared by immunoSEQ multiplex PCR; TCRdb keeps only in-frame clonotypes and omits some of them. The sample holds about 680,000 clones, around 89% seen once.

The chain is built from TRBV14 and TRBJ2-7; D may correspond to TRBD1 or TRBD2 (7 bases each). The clonotype originates from a person aged 18-65 years who received the Ad26.COV2.S COVID-19 vaccine or a placebo. The sequenced sample was peripheral blood, obtained in a trial of Ad26.COV2.S vaccine versus placebo. The CDR3 reads CASSLGGGSSNEQYF. The CDR3 region has the DNA TGTGCCAGCAGCCTAGGGGGCGGGAGTTCCAACGAGCAGTACTTC.